One and the same sample provided the 14 T cell receptor beta chains below, sequenced in a study of cytomegalovirus exposure and HLA in healthy donors. A multiplex PCR was run with 60 Vbeta primers and 13 Jbeta primers. Clones were read by immunoSEQ multiplex PCR, and TCRdb kept only the in-frame ones, dropping some. The sample includes around 190,000 clones, 60% to 80% of them seen just once. Sequencing input: PBMCs. The origin of the receptors is a woman in her twenties or thirties in good health and CMV-seropositive.

CDR3: CASRPRGRSGAEAFF. DNA of the CDR3: TGTGCCAGCAGGCCCCGGGGCCGCTCGGGGGCTGAAGCTTTCTTT. The gene calls are TRBV28 and TRBJ1-1; possible D gene TRBD1, 5 bases. CDR1 is MDHEN and CDR2 is SYDVKM in the germline V gene. This CDR3 spans 15 amino acids. The ends were cut back, 6 bases at V and 6 bases at J, with 20 bases in the middle.

J is TRBJ2-1 and V is TRBV5-1, with 10 bases aligning to TRBD2. V was clipped by 1 base and J by 7 bases; unmatched bases: 5. The CDR3 loop spans 15 amino acids. In germline, CDR1 is SGHRS, CDR2 YFSETQ. The CDR3 is CASSLTSGAWNEQFF. The CDR3 DNA reads as TGCGCCAGCAGCTTGACTAGCGGGGCGTGGAATGAGCAGTTCTTC. The whole variable domain, filled in from reference TRBV5-1 and TRBJ2-1, reads KAGVTQTPRYLIKTRGQQVTLSCSPISGHRSVSWYQQTPGQGLQFLFEYFSETQRNKGNFPGRFSGRQFSNSRSEMNVSTLELGDSALYLCASSLTSGAWNEQFFGPGTRLTVL.

The rearrangement uses TRBV19 and TRBJ2-1, with D perhaps matching TRBD2 (5 bases). Germline V gene data show CDR1 as LNHDA and CDR2 as SQIVND (reference sequence). V was shortened by 1 base and J by 6 bases, with 10 bases between the two germline ends. The CDR3 has 14 residues. The CDR3 sequence is CASSIGGLANEQFF. The DNA for the CDR3 is TGTGCCAGTAGTATAGGAGGGTTGGCCAATGAGCAGTTCTTC.

This clone was seen only once. This chain joins TRBV10-3 and TRBJ2-7, with 7 positions matching TRBD1. The germline V gene encodes CDR1 ENHRY and CDR2 SYGVKD. V lost 4 bases to trimming and J lost 6 bases; unmatched junction nucleotides: 3. This CDR3 has 12 residues. Written as DNA, the CDR3 is TGTGCCATCAGTGGACAGGGCCTCGAGCAGTACTTC. Its protein is CAISGQGLEQYF.

The rearrangement joins TRBV6-6 to TRBJ2-7; D possibly corresponds to TRBD2 (6 bases). CDR1 MNHNY and CDR2 SVGAGI come from the germline V gene (reference sequence). The CDR3 consists of 13 residues. The V end lost 0 bases, the J end lost 4 bases, and 7 bases lay between the germline ends. The CDR3: CASSYSGTYEQYF. CDR3 DNA: TGTGCCAGCAGTTACTCCGGGACTTACGAGCAGTACTTC.

This sequence joins TRBV6-5 and TRBJ2-1; 10 bases align to TRBD1. V dropped 7 bases and J dropped 8; count of bases not matched to a gene: 11. Germline V gives CDR1 MNHEY, CDR2 SVGAGI. The length of the CDR3 is 15 residues. The CDR3 spells CASKLGQGVFDEQFF. The CDR3 DNA sequence: TGTGCCAGCAAGCTCGGACAGGGGGTATTCGATGAGCAGTTCTTC.

V usage is TRBV2 and J usage is TRBJ2-3; 8 bases map to TRBD1. This CDR3 has 13 residues. Germline V gene sequence: CDR1 SNHLY, CDR2 FYNNEI. V lost 6 bases, J lost 8 bases, and 7 bases stayed unmatched. The CDR3 bases are TGTGCCAGCAGCCTCGACAGGGGTGGTACGCAGTATTTT. Translating it yields CASSLDRGGTQYF.

The gene calls are TRBV6-5 and TRBJ1-2, with D possibly being TRBD1 (6 bases). CDR3 length: 15 amino acids. V lost 4 bases and J 4 bases, leaving 16 bases between the germline ends. In germline, CDR1 is MNHEY, CDR2 SVGAGI. The CDR3 protein is CASSSRDKYFYGYTF. CDR3 DNA: TGTGCCAGCAGTTCCCGGGACAAATATTTCTATGGCTACACCTTC.

This clone has more than one count but fewer than ten. The rearrangement uses TRBV7-2 and TRBJ2-7, with 9 bases that match TRBD2. The trim removed 1 base at V and 0 bases at J, leaving 1 base unmatched. Germline CDR1 SGHTA, CDR2 FQGNSA. The CDR3 is 15 residues long. The CDR3 sequence is CASSLGTSASYEQYF. CDR3 DNA sequence: TGTGCCAGCAGCTTAGGGACTAGCGCCTCCTACGAGCAGTACTTC. Full variable domain (outside the CDR3, taken from reference TRBV7-2 and TRBJ2-7): GAGVSQSPSNKVTEKGKDVELRCDPISGHTALYWYRQSLGQGLEFLIYFQGNSAPDKSGLPSDRFSAERTGGSVSTLTIQRTQQEDSAVYLCASSLGTSASYEQYFGPGTRLTVT.

Here the CDR3 reads CASSFRGSLSYEQYF. Written as DNA, the CDR3 is TGTGCCAGCAGTTTCCGGGGGAGTCTATCCTACGAGCAGTACTTC. This rearrangement joins TRBV28 to TRBJ2-7; possible D gene TRBD2, 6 bases. The germline CDR1 and CDR2 sequences are MDHEN and SYDVKM. V shed 3 bases and J shed 1 base, with 13 bases lying between them. The CDR3 extends over 15 amino acids.

The rearrangement links TRBV15 to TRBJ1-4; 7 nucleotides agree with TRBD1. The CDR3 consists of 12 residues. Germline values: CDR1 LNHNV, CDR2 YYDKDF (reference sequence). V dropped 4 bases and J dropped 12; count of bases not matched to a gene: 5. The CDR3 DNA is TGTGCCACCAGCAAAACCCAGGGGGAACTGTTTTTT. It translates to CATSKTQGELFF.

The chain combines TRBV28 with TRBJ2-7; D gene ambiguous. The CDR3 contains 14 residues. The ends were cut back, 5 bases at V and 7 bases at J, with 18 bases in the middle. Germline V gene data show CDR1 as MDHEN and CDR2 as SYDVKM. The CDR3 is CASSTPGSIGEQYF. CDR3 nucleotide sequence: TGTGCCAGCAGTACTCCGGGTTCGATCGGGGAGCAGTACTTC.

The chain combines TRBV5-3 with TRBJ2-7, with 10 bases aligning to TRBD1. TRBV5-3 is annotated as an ORF whose role is uncertain. The CDR3 consists of 14 residues. The V gene end was trimmed by 4 bases and the J gene end by 5 bases; junction bases not matched to a gene: 6. The CDR3 DNA is TGTGCCAGAAGCGCCCGACAGGGGGCCCACGAGCAGTACTTC. It yields the protein CARSARQGAHEQYF.

The CDR3 spells CASSPRGLARTGELFF. CDR3 nucleotides: TGTGCCAGCAGCCCCCGGGGACTAGCGCGCACCGGGGAGCTGTTTTTT. This chain joins TRBV25-1 and TRBJ2-2, with 10 bases fitting TRBD2. The junction had 8 bases not matched to a gene; V was cut back by 6 bases and J by 4 bases. The CDR3 has 16 amino acids. Germline V CDR1 and CDR2: MGHDK, SYGVNS.